The 19 T cell receptor beta chains below were found in one sample sequenced in a study of cytomegalovirus exposure and HLA in healthy donors. Method: immunoSEQ multiplex PCR; TCRdb's copy keeps in-frame clones and lacks some. This table holds 150,000 to 200,000 clones, about 95% found once. Sequenced material: PBMCs. These receptors were taken from a woman aged 18-29 years in good health and CMV-seronegative.

This chain joins TRBV7-9 and TRBJ1-5; D is unresolved. The CDR3 runs to 13 residues. Trimming shortened V by 1 base and J by 6 bases, and 7 bases separated the two germline ends. The germline gives CDR1 SEHNR, CDR2 FQNEAQ (reference sequence). The CDR3 region is CASSLDFSQPQHF. The CDR3, as DNA: TGTGCCAGCAGCTTAGATTTTAGTCAGCCCCAGCATTTT.

This chain joins TRBV5-1 and TRBJ2-3; D is unclear. The V gene lost 0 bases and the J gene lost 4 bases, with 6 bases spanning the gap. This CDR3 is built from 13 residues. Germline lookup yields CDR1 SGHRS and CDR2 YFSETQ. As DNA, the CDR3 is TGCGCCAGCAGCTTGGAAGGAGCAGATACGCAGTATTTT. It specifies CASSLEGADTQYF.

In nucleotides, the CDR3 is TGCGCCAGCAGCTTCACCGGGGTGACTGAAGCTTTCTTT. Protein: CASSFTGVTEAFF. This sequence joins TRBV5-1 and TRBJ1-1; D gene unclear. V lost 2 bases and J 5 bases, leaving 10 bases between the germline ends. The CDR3 runs to 13 residues. Germline CDR1 and CDR2: SGHRS and YFSETQ.

This chain uses TRBV5-6 with TRBJ2-3; TRBD2 matches 16 bases. CDR3 length equals 19 residues. Germline values: CDR1 SGHDT, CDR2 YYEEEE. The junction had 10 bases not matched to a gene; V was cut back by 4 bases and J by 2 bases. Here the CDR3 reads CASSEGLAGGLDITDTQYF. The DNA for the CDR3 is TGTGCCAGCAGCGAGGGACTAGCGGGGGGGCTTGATATCACAGATACGCAGTATTTT.

The chain recombines TRBV19 with TRBJ1-1, with a possible D match to TRBD1 (6 bases). The CDR3 length is 15 residues. Germline CDR1 LNHDA, CDR2 SQIVND (reference sequence). V was shortened by 9 bases and J by 3 bases, with 20 bases between the two germline ends. CDR3 nucleotides: TGTGCCAGCGGGGGGCCGGGACGGGTTGACACTGAAGCTTTCTTT. Its protein product is CASGGPGRVDTEAFF.

This sequence joins TRBV19 and TRBJ2-1; TRBD2 agrees at 12 bases. This CDR3 contains 16 residues. The J segment lost 1 base and the V segment lost 9 bases, leaving 7 bases of the junction unmatched. Germline V gene lookup returns CDR1 LNHDA and CDR2 SQIVND (reference sequence). The CDR3 protein is CASTGLAGSSYNEQFF. CDR3 in DNA: TGTGCCAGCACTGGACTAGCGGGGAGTTCCTACAATGAGCAGTTCTTC.

V is TRBV20-1 and J is TRBJ1-2, with TRBD1 matching 7 bases. The V segment lost 5 bases and the J segment 10 bases; nucleotides outside the gene matches: 7. Looked up from germline, CDR1 is DFQATT and CDR2 is SNEGSKA (reference sequence). This CDR3 is 11 amino acids long. This chain's CDR3 is CSAWDSWNYTF. The DNA of the CDR3 is TGCAGTGCTTGGGACAGCTGGAACTACACCTTC.

This rearrangement joins TRBV6-1 to TRBJ1-5, with D perhaps matching TRBD1 (5 bases). V lost 4 bases, J lost 4 bases, and 20 bases lay in between. The CDR3 length is 17 residues. Germline lookup yields CDR1 MNHNS and CDR2 SASEGT. CDR3: CASSVPRDSLPNQPQHF. CDR3 nucleotide sequence: TGTGCCAGCAGTGTTCCGCGTGACAGCTTACCTAATCAGCCCCAGCATTTT.

The CDR3 loop is CASSVGDGYTF. The CDR3 DNA sequence: TGTGCCAGCAGTGTTGGAGATGGCTACACCTTC. The rearrangement joins TRBV6-1 to TRBJ1-2; D not certain. Trimming removed 4 bases from V and 6 bases from J, with 6 bases in between. Germline V gene data show CDR1 as MNHNS and CDR2 as SASEGT. The CDR3 sequence is 11 residues long.

The rearrangement uses TRBV18 and TRBJ1-1, with unresolved D. Germline loops: CDR1 KGHSH, CDR2 LQKENI. CDR3 length: 13 amino acids. Trimming cost V 6 bases and J 0 bases, with 8 bases left between them. The CDR3 region is CASSPTMNTEAFF. The CDR3 region has the DNA TGTGCCAGCTCTCCTACTATGAACACTGAAGCTTTCTTT. Looking up the rest from reference TRBV18 and TRBJ1-1 gives the full variable domain: NAGVMQNPRHLVRRRGQEARLRCSPMKGHSHVYWYRQLPEEGLKFMVYLQKENIIDESGMPKERFSAEFPKEGPSILRIQQVVRGDSAAYFCASSPTMNTEAFFGQGTRLTVV.

V gene TRBV7-2 combines with J gene TRBJ1-1; the D gene is possibly TRBD1 (5 bases). V was clipped by 5 bases and J by 2 bases, with 12 bases between them. The length of the CDR3 is 14 residues. The germline V gene has CDR1 SGHTA and CDR2 FQGNSA. The CDR3 sequence is CASSLSGGNTEAFF. DNA of the CDR3: TGTGCCAGCAGCCTCTCGGGGGGAAACACTGAAGCTTTCTTT.

The rearrangement uses TRBV5-1 and TRBJ2-1, with a possible D match to TRBD2 (5 bases). CDR1 is SGHRS, CDR2 YFSETQ, per germline. The CDR3 runs to 15 residues. V was trimmed by 0 bases and J by 3 bases, leaving 10 bases between them. CDR3 in amino acids: CASSLGPGSYNEQFF. The CDR3 region has the DNA TGCGCCAGCAGCTTGGGACCGGGGAGCTACAATGAGCAGTTCTTC.

In DNA form, the CDR3 reads TGCAGCGTTGGAATGGGGCTGAGCACAGATACGCAGTATTTT. Its translation: CSVGMGLSTDTQYF. V is TRBV29-1 and J is TRBJ2-3, with a possible D match to TRBD1 (5 bases). This CDR3 has 14 amino acids. Per germline, CDR1 SQVTM and CDR2 ANQGSEA. Trimming cost V 4 bases and J 0 bases, with 11 bases left between them.

The rearrangement links TRBV5-1 to TRBJ2-2; 9 bases map to TRBD1. Germline-derived CDR1 and CDR2 are SGHRS and YFSETQ. With 6 bases clipped from V and 7 bases from J, the junction kept 16 bases outside the gene matches. This CDR3 has 17 amino acids. CDR3 residues: CASIQTTGTGNGGELFF. The CDR3 coding sequence is TGCGCCAGCATCCAGACCACAGGGACAGGGAACGGCGGGGAGCTGTTTTTT. The whole variable domain, filled in from reference TRBV5-1 and TRBJ2-2, reads KAGVTQTPRYLIKTRGQQVTLSCSPISGHRSVSWYQQTPGQGLQFLFEYFSETQRNKGNFPGRFSGRQFSNSRSEMNVSTLELGDSALYLCASIQTTGTGNGGELFFGEGSRLTVL.

This chain connects TRBV13 to TRBJ2-3; D is undetermined. The ends were cut back, 5 bases at V and 2 bases at J, with 17 bases in the middle. The germline CDR1 and CDR2 sequences are PRHDT and FYEKMQ (reference sequence). The CDR3 loop spans 16 amino acids. CDR3 amino acids: CASSHRPSSPTDTQYF. CDR3 nucleotide sequence: TGTGCCAGCAGCCACAGACCTTCAAGCCCCACAGATACGCAGTATTTT.

V usage is TRBV27 and J usage is TRBJ2-7; D is perhaps TRBD1 (7 bases). With 5 bases removed from V and 12 bases from J, the gap between germline ends came to 17 bases. CDR1 and CDR2 (germline): MNHEY, SMNVEV (reference sequence). CDR3 size: 12 residues. This CDR3 reads CASSLYQGEAYF. CDR3 DNA sequence: TGTGCCAGCAGTCTATACCAGGGGGAGGCGTACTTC.

The rearrangement uses TRBV19 and TRBJ1-2; 7 bases map to TRBD1. Looked up from germline, CDR1 is LNHDA and CDR2 is SQIVND (reference sequence). There are 15 residues in the CDR3. V lost 5 bases to trimming and J lost 6 bases; unmatched junction nucleotides: 12. CDR3 nucleotide sequence: TGTGCCAGTAGTGCTAGACAGGGTTCGGAACATGGCTACACCTTC. It encodes CASSARQGSEHGYTF.

V gene TRBV9 combines with J gene TRBJ2-3; TRBD2 matches at 7 bases. The germline V gene encodes CDR1 SGDLS and CDR2 YYNGEE. V dropped 4 bases and J dropped 2; count of bases not matched to a gene: 10. The CDR3 extends over 16 amino acids. The CDR3 nucleotides are TGTGCCAGCAGCCCTCGTCGTCTAGCGGACACAGATACGCAGTATTTT. As protein: CASSPRRLADTDTQYF.

The chain is built from TRBV19 and TRBJ2-3; TRBD2 matches 8 bases. This CDR3 is 17 amino acids long. V lost 5 bases, J lost 2 bases, and 12 bases stayed unmatched. Germline V gives CDR1 LNHDA, CDR2 SQIVND (reference sequence). CDR3 DNA: TGTGCCAGTAGTGCCCCTCCGGGGCGGGGGGCCACAGATACGCAGTATTTT. This sequence encodes CASSAPPGRGATDTQYF. The complete variable domain, with remaining parts taken from reference TRBV19 and TRBJ2-3, reads DGGITQSPKYLFRKEGQNVTLSCEQNLNHDAMYWYRQDPGQGLRLIYYSQIVNDFQKGDIAEGYSVSREKKESFPLTVTSAQKNPTAFYLCASSAPPGRGATDTQYFGPGTRLTVL.